This T cell receptor (beta chain) was sequenced for a study of T cells in Graves' hyperthyroidism and ophthalmopathy. As to this clonotype: Its antigen is currently unknown.

Graves' hyperthyroidism showing no ophthalmopathy progression within 18 months was considered stable. Uncontrolled infection, other autoimmune disease, pregnancy or lactation disqualified patients from enrolment. Diagnostic assessment was based on clinical symptoms, serum thyroxine and TRAb, thyroid ultrasound and orbital computed tomography. TCR beta CDR3 regions were amplified from RNA. The TCR CDR3 was amplified in a first-round RT-PCR using the HTBI primer set. TCRdb processed the multiplex PCR reads anew with MiXCR; each CDR3 protein has one entry. This sample has some 700,000 distinct CDR3 sequences, with 15% to 20% found just once. Study outcomes and limitations: Ophthalmopathy was distinguished from stable hyperthyroidism by 13 V-J signatures.

The CDR3 runs to 14 residues. Germline V gene sequence: CDR1 LGHDT, CDR2 YNNKEL (reference sequence). V lost 0 bases and J lost 8, with 8 bases in between. The sequencing input was blood. This clonotype was sampled from a man between 50 and 59 years old with Graves' hyperthyroidism. V is TRBV3-1 and J is TRBJ1-6, with D uncertain. Here the CDR3 DNA reads TGTGCCAGCAGCCAAGACGGACGGGATTCACCCCTCCACTTT. It specifies CASSQDGRDSPLHF.